One sample yielded the 6 T cell receptor beta chains listed below, sequenced in a study of vaccination and CD4 T cells after COVID-19. Sequenced with the Oncomine TCR Beta short-read assay was DNA taken from cultured CD4+ T cells. From the PCR reads, TCRdb called clonotypes with MiXCR, one entry per CDR3 protein. The table lists under 20,000 distinct CDR3 sequences, 45% to 65% of them singletons. These receptors are not linked to any known antigen. The treatment was: roughly ten-day PBMC culture with coronavirus spike peptide pools or control peptides (ViraFEST assay). The sequencing here drew on cultured CD4+ T cells from blood, taken after SARS-CoV-2 vaccination. The receptors come from a human donor with COVID-19.

As for this clonotype: One junction end disagrees with the germline gene, perhaps due to a read error. The J gene is TRBJ1-5, the V gene TRBV19; D is unresolved. This CDR3 spans 14 amino acids. From germline, CDR1 is LNHDA and CDR2 SQIVND (reference sequence). CDR3 nucleotide sequence: TGTGCCAGTAGTATAGTCGAGAGCAACCAGCCCCAGCATTTT. This translates into CASSIVESNQPQHF.

This sequence joins TRBV10-1 and TRBJ2-5, with D possibly called TRBD1 or TRBD2 (5 bases each). Germline lookup yields CDR1 WNHNN and CDR2 SYGVQD (reference sequence). The CDR3 runs to 14 residues. V was trimmed by 4 bases and J by 1 base, leaving 10 bases between them. CDR3 coding DNA: TGCGCCAGCAGTGGTGGGGGTATCCAAGAGACCCAGTACTTC. It encodes CASSGGGIQETQYF.

The chain recombines TRBV27 with TRBJ2-7, with 10 positions matching TRBD1. Germline V gives CDR1 MNHEY, CDR2 SMNVEV (reference sequence). The CDR3 loop spans 14 amino acids. J lost 5 bases, V lost 4 bases, and 5 bases had no gene match. The DNA for the CDR3 is TGTGCCAGCAGTTCCCGGACAGGGGGGAACGAGCAGTACTTC. Its protein product is CASSSRTGGNEQYF.

This clonotype was recorded only once. This chain connects TRBV18 to TRBJ2-7; 9 bases are shared with TRBD1. This CDR3 has 13 amino acids. Per the germline V gene, CDR1 is KGHSH and CDR2 is LQKENI. V gave up 3 bases and J gave up 5 bases; unmatched junction bases: 2. CDR3 sequence (DNA): TGTGCCAGCTCACCCGGGACAGGGAACGAGCAGTACTTC. It yields the protein CASSPGTGNEQYF. Looking up the rest from reference TRBV18 and TRBJ2-7 gives the full variable domain: NAGVMQNPRHLVRRRGQEARLRCSPMKGHSHVYWYRQLPEEGLKFMVYLQKENIIDESGMPKERFSAEFPKEGPSILRIQQVVRGDSAAYFCASSPGTGNEQYFGPGTRLTVT.

This rearrangement joins TRBV20-1 to TRBJ2-5; D not certain. In germline, CDR1 is DFQATT, CDR2 SNEGSKA (reference sequence). V was clipped by 0 bases and J by 6 bases, with 5 bases between them. This CDR3 contains 11 residues. The CDR3 DNA is TGCAGTGCTAGAGATCAGAAGACCCAGTACTTC. The encoded protein is CSARDQKTQYF.

This clonotype was detected only a few times. The chain links TRBV7-9 to TRBJ1-1, with a tentative D call TRBD1 (6 bases). With 2 bases removed from V and 2 bases from J, the gap between germline ends came to 12 bases. Germline-derived CDR1 and CDR2 are SEHNR and FQNEAQ (reference sequence). The CDR3 has 15 amino acids. This chain's CDR3 is CASSLSRGANTEAFF. As DNA, the CDR3 is TGTGCCAGCAGCTTAAGTCGGGGGGCCAACACTGAAGCTTTCTTT.